One and the same sample provided the 24 T cell receptor beta chains below, sequenced in a study of blood T cells in healthy people across ages. For the second PCR, which ran for roughly 7 to 11 cycles, a sample-barcoded 5' primer and a J-beta primer mix were used. TCRdb reanalysed the 5' RACE reads using MiXCR and keeps one entry per CDR3 protein. The table records about 1 million distinct CDR3 sequences, around 43% of them present only once. Sample: blood. Receptors originate from a woman between 55 and 75 years old in good health.

The chain is built from TRBV12-3 or TRBV12-4 and TRBJ1-6; TRBD1 is a possible D gene (5 bases). The CDR3 spans 15 residues. The ends were cut back, 6 bases at V and 9 bases at J, with 18 bases in the middle. In DNA form, the CDR3 reads TGTGCCAGCAGCACAACCCCGGGGCTTGGTTCACCCCTCCACTTT. It codes for CASSTTPGLGSPLHF.

The chain employs TRBV20-1 and TRBJ2-5; 8 nucleotides line up with TRBD2. The CDR3 contains 14 residues. V lost 6 bases, J lost 4 bases, and 10 bases stayed unmatched. Germline lookup yields CDR1 DFQATT and CDR2 SNEGSKA (reference sequence). The CDR3: CSATGVAGLETQYF. The CDR3 DNA is TGCAGTGCCACCGGGGTAGCGGGATTAGAGACCCAGTACTTC.

The genes are TRBV12-5 and TRBJ2-3, with D unresolved. There are 15 residues in the CDR3. Between the trimmed V and J ends, which lost 1 base and 7 bases, there was a span of 15 bases. Germline V gene sequence: CDR1 LGHNT, CDR2 FRNRAP. CDR3 nucleotide sequence: TGTGCTAGTGGTTTGGACCGACTTTCCCAGTATACGCAGTATTTT. This sequence encodes CASGLDRLSQYTQYF.

Regarding this clonotype: This may be a read error, as it is one base from a much larger clone. The chain combines TRBV4-1 with TRBJ2-5; 7 nucleotides agree with TRBD1. There are 15 residues in the CDR3. From germline, CDR1 is MGHRA and CDR2 YSYEKL. CDR3 region: CASSIESGGLETRYF. In nucleotides, the CDR3 is TGCGCCAGCAGCATCGAATCAGGGGGATTGGAGACCCGGTACTTC.

This clonotype was counted only a few times. The chain carries TRBV15 and TRBJ1-6; a possible D gene is TRBD1 (5 bases). The CDR3 is 15 residues long. The ends were cut back, 1 base at V and 10 bases at J, with 14 bases in the middle. Germline loops: CDR1 LNHNV, CDR2 YYDKDF (reference sequence). The CDR3 loop is CATSRVLGEESPLHF. The CDR3 DNA follows: TGTGCCACCAGCAGAGTGCTAGGGGAGGAATCACCCCTCCACTTT.

The chain recombines TRBV2 with TRBJ2-5, with D perhaps matching TRBD1 (7 bases). The DNA end is a closer match to TRBJ2-7, so the J assignment may be wrong. CDR3 length: 15 amino acids. CDR1 and CDR2 from the germline V gene are SNHLY and FYNNEI. CDR3 in DNA: TGTGCCAGCAGTGAGAGGAGGGGGCCCCTTCTCGAGCAGTACTTC. This sequence encodes CASSERRGPLLEQYF.

This chain uses TRBV7-2 with TRBJ1-5; weak D call: TRBD1 (6 bases). CDR3 length equals 14 residues. V gave up 4 bases and J gave up 3 bases, with 10 bases separating them. Germline V lookup: CDR1 SGHTA, CDR2 FQGNSA. Here the CDR3 DNA reads TGTGCCAGCAGCTCAGACAGGTACAATCAGCCCCAGCATTTT. Protein sequence: CASSSDRYNQPQHF. The complete variable domain, with remaining parts taken from reference TRBV7-2 and TRBJ1-5, reads GAGVSQSPSNKVTEKGKDVELRCDPISGHTALYWYRQSLGQGLEFLIYFQGNSAPDKSGLPSDRFSAERTGGSVSTLTIQRTQQEDSAVYLCASSSDRYNQPQHFGDGTRLSIL.

This clonotype was seen a few times. This sequence joins TRBV4-1 and TRBJ2-7; maybe TRBD2 (5 bases). Germline V lookup: CDR1 MGHRA, CDR2 YSYEKL. The CDR3 spans 15 residues. The V end lost 1 base, the J end lost 3 bases, and 13 bases lay between the germline ends. The CDR3 loop is CASSQVTSGDYEQYF. The CDR3 DNA is TGCGCCAGCAGCCAAGTTACGAGCGGCGACTACGAGCAGTACTTC.

This clonotype was counted between two and nine times. The gene calls are TRBV25-1 and TRBJ1-5; no clear D gene. CDR1 and CDR2 (germline): MGHDK, SYGVNS. The V gene lost 8 bases and the J gene lost 4 bases, with 12 bases spanning the gap. The CDR3 covers 13 residues. The CDR3 sequence is CASRGRENQPQHF. The CDR3 bases are TGTGCCAGCCGCGGGAGGGAAAATCAGCCCCAGCATTTT.

This chain links TRBV7-9 with TRBJ2-7; TRBD1 matches at 8 bases. Looked up from germline, CDR1 is SEHNR and CDR2 is FQNEAQ (reference sequence). CDR3 size: 15 residues. V shed 1 base and J 4 bases; nucleotides not matched to a gene: 6. In DNA, the CDR3 is TGTGCCAGCAGCTTAGTGGGACAGGTTCCTTACGAGCAGTACTTC. This translates into CASSLVGQVPYEQYF.

This clonotype was seen more than once but under ten times. This chain joins TRBV14 and TRBJ2-3, with a weak D call TRBD1 (6 bases). CDR1 and CDR2 (germline): SGHDN, FVKESK. The CDR3 is 15 amino acids. V gave up 1 base and J gave up 2 bases, with 10 bases separating them. CDR3 DNA: TGTGCCAGCAGCCAAGGGGACACCCTCACAGATACGCAGTATTTT. Translation gives CASSQGDTLTDTQYF.

This clonotype was picked up a small number of times. The V call is TRBV13, the J call TRBJ2-7, with a weak D call TRBD2 (6 bases). Trimming cost V 10 bases and J 7 bases, with 17 bases left between them. The CDR3 is made up of 12 amino acids. The germline V gene has CDR1 PRHDT and CDR2 FYEKMQ (reference sequence). The CDR3 DNA reads as TGTGCCACAGGACGGTGGGGGGTGGAGCAGTACTTC. Its protein is CATGRWGVEQYF.

This clonotype has only a few counts. The rearrangement uses TRBV28 and TRBJ1-5; unclear D gene. Trimming pared 2 bases from V and 0 bases from J, leaving 8 bases between. This CDR3 is 15 amino acids long. CDR1 and CDR2 from the germline V gene are MDHEN and SYDVKM. In DNA, the CDR3 is TGTGCCAGCAGTTTAAGGCGGCTTAGCAATCAGCCCCAGCATTTT. Translation gives CASSLRRLSNQPQHF. Complete variable domain (other parts from reference TRBV28 and TRBJ1-5): DVKVTQSSRYLVKRTGEKVFLECVQDMDHENMFWYRQDPGLGLRLIYFSYDVKMKEKGDIPEGYSVSREKKERFSLILESASTNQTSMYLCASSLRRLSNQPQHFGDGTRLSIL.

This clonotype was seen only a few times. The chain recombines TRBV24-1 with TRBJ2-1; D tentatively fits TRBD1 or TRBD2 (5 bases each). The V and J ends lost 4 bases and 2 bases respectively, with 14 bases between them. This CDR3 region has 16 residues. CDR1 is KGHDR, CDR2 SFDVKD, per germline. CDR3 protein: CATSEGRGFAYNEQFF. The DNA of the CDR3 is TGTGCCACCAGTGAGGGACGCGGCTTCGCCTACAATGAGCAGTTCTTC.

The chain has TRBV20-1 and TRBJ2-5, with a possible D match to TRBD2 (5 bases). This CDR3 has 10 amino acids. CDR1 is DFQATT, CDR2 SNEGSKA, per germline (reference sequence). CDR3 in amino acids: CRAVGGTQYF. CDR3 DNA: TGCAGGGCCGTCGGAGGGACCCAGTACTTC.

In this sample, this clonotype turned up once. The chain joins TRBV18 to TRBJ2-7; the match to TRBD1 covers 7 bases. This CDR3 contains 17 residues. Trimming took 2 bases from V and 1 from J; bases not matched to a gene: 11. Germline-derived CDR1 and CDR2 are KGHSH and LQKENI. The CDR3 reads CASSPGQATLGSYEQYF. For the CDR3, the DNA is TGTGCCAGCTCACCAGGACAGGCTACCCTGGGTTCCTACGAGCAGTACTTC.

The J gene is TRBJ2-1, the V gene TRBV12-3 or TRBV12-4; D gene uncertain. The CDR3 contains 13 residues. V shed 2 bases and J shed 3 bases, with 5 bases lying between them. CDR3 in DNA: TGTGCCAGCAGTTTAATTAGCTACAATGAGCAGTTCTTC. Amino acid sequence: CASSLISYNEQFF.

This rearrangement joins TRBV7-2 to TRBJ2-1, with TRBD2 identical over 7 bases. The V gene end was trimmed by 4 bases and the J gene end by 3 bases; junction bases not matched to a gene: 6. Germline V gives CDR1 SGHTA, CDR2 FQGNSA. The CDR3 covers 15 residues. CDR3 DNA sequence: TGTGCCAGCAGCTCTCGGGGGGACGGCTACAATGAGCAGTTCTTC. Amino acid sequence: CASSSRGDGYNEQFF.

This clonotype was recorded a few times. The rearrangement joins TRBV6-2 or TRBV6-3 to TRBJ2-5; D is unresolved. The CDR3 extends over 14 amino acids. Germline values: CDR1 MNHEY, CDR2 SVGEGT. Trimming left V 4 bases short and J 1 base short, with 10 bases between. DNA for the CDR3: TGTGCCAGCAGTTCGAGGTCAGGCCAAGAGACCCAGTACTTC. Its protein product is CASSSRSGQETQYF.

At least ten counts were recorded for this clonotype. V gene TRBV29-1 combines with J gene TRBJ2-7; no definite D call. The CDR3 extends over 13 amino acids. Trimming took off 4 bases at V and 4 bases at J, with 14 bases between the two ends. Looked up from germline, CDR1 is SQVTM and CDR2 is ANQGSEA. CDR3 bases: TGCAGCGTTGCAAGGACCCTATCTTACGAGCAGTACTTC. Its translation: CSVARTLSYEQYF.

This clonotype was detected only a few times. J is TRBJ2-1 and V is TRBV5-1; the match to TRBD1 covers 9 bases. Germline V CDR1 and CDR2: SGHRS, YFSETQ. The CDR3 is 14 residues long. The V and J ends lost 4 bases and 8 bases, in that order; junction bases with no gene match: 7. The CDR3 sequence is CASSTRDRDYEQFF. For the CDR3, the DNA is TGCGCCAGCAGCACTCGGGACAGGGACTATGAGCAGTTCTTC.

This clonotype was picked up a small number of times. The V call is TRBV12-3 or TRBV12-4, the J call TRBJ2-3; D is unresolved. V was clipped by 7 bases and J by 4 bases, with 9 bases between them. This CDR3 comprises 12 residues. DNA of the CDR3: TGTGCCAGCAACGGTGCAGCAGATACGCAGTATTTT. It codes for CASNGAADTQYF.

The rearrangement joins TRBV5-1 to TRBJ2-5, with D possibly TRBD2 on 6 matching bases. The CDR3 length is 14 residues. CDR1 and CDR2 from the germline V gene are SGHRS and YFSETQ. V gave up 4 bases and J gave up 2 bases, with 12 bases separating them. CDR3: CASSQLAVQETQYF. In DNA form, the CDR3 reads TGCGCCAGCAGCCAACTAGCAGTGCAAGAGACCCAGTACTTC.

V and J are TRBV6-5 and TRBJ1-2; 7 nucleotides align to TRBD1. Looked up from germline, CDR1 is MNHEY and CDR2 is SVGAGI. CDR3 length: 15 amino acids. The ends lost 6 bases at V and 5 bases at J; junction bases unmatched: 12. The CDR3 reads CASSFPEGRGYGYTF. The CDR3 DNA follows: TGTGCCAGCAGCTTCCCCGAGGGCAGGGGGTATGGCTACACCTTC.